This is a list of T cell receptor beta chains from one sample in a study of blood T cell repertoires in COVID-19. Sequencing used immunoSEQ multiplex PCR; TCRdb keeps in-frame clones, though not all of them. This sample carries under 250,000 clones, roughly 86% of them seen once, and the ten largest clones take under 2%. The sequenced sample consisted of peripheral blood. The receptor source for this set is a woman aged 60-70 years who had recovered from COVID-19. CDR3s include the opening cysteine and the closing phenylalanine or tryptophan. D genes are given only for firm matches. Some rows mark clone size as missing; the rest say once, few, many or name a class of expanded clone.

size | J | D | V | CDR3 | DNA
- | TRBJ1-2 | TRBD1 | TRBV28 | CASSRPRTGNRQNYGYTF | TGTGCCAGCAGCCGACCCCGGACAGGCAACCGACAGAACTATGGCTACACCTTC
once | TRBJ1-5 | - | TRBV5-4 | CASSSDWNQPQHF | TGTGCCAGCAGCTCAGACTGGAATCAGCCCCAGCATTTT
- | TRBJ1-6 | - | TRBV6-5 | CASSYEGHSNSPLHF | TGTGCCAGCAGTTACGAGGGACATTCCAATTCACCCCTCCACTTT
- | TRBJ1-2 | TRBD1 | TRBV6-6 | CASSYDRVSYGYTF | TGTGCCAGCAGTTACGACAGGGTCTCCTATGGCTACACCTTC
- | TRBJ2-7 | TRBD1 | TRBV10-2 | CASKPGQGVRQQYF | TGCGCCAGCAAGCCGGGACAGGGAGTGAGGCAGCAGTACTTC
- | TRBJ2-5 | - | TRBV15 | CATSRDGRARETQYF | TGTGCCACCAGCAGAGATGGCAGGGCACGAGAGACCCAGTACTTC
- | TRBJ1-3 | TRBD1 | TRBV6-5 | CASSPDRGSGNTIYF | TGTGCCAGCAGCCCCGACAGGGGATCAGGAAACACCATATATTTT
few | TRBJ1-1 | - | TRBV7-3 | CASSFGATTEAFF | TGTGCCAGCAGCTTTGGAGCGACCACTGAAGCTTTCTTT
- | TRBJ1-2 | TRBD1 | TRBV5-1 | CASSDGTQGAGGYTF | TGCGCCAGCAGCGACGGAACCCAGGGGGCGGGAGGCTACACCTTC
- | TRBJ1-1 | TRBD1 | TRBV10-3 | CAISGQGMNTEAFF | TGTGCCATCAGTGGACAGGGGATGAACACTGAAGCTTTCTTT
- | TRBJ2-3 | TRBD2 | TRBV11-3 | CASSSWTSEEADTQYF | TGTGCCAGCAGCTCCTGGACTAGCGAGGAGGCGGATACGCAGTATTTT
- | TRBJ1-6 | TRBD1 | TRBV6-6 | CASRAGTALSPLHF | TGTGCCAGCAGGGCGGGGACAGCCCTTTCACCCCTCCACTTT
- | TRBJ2-1 | - | TRBV7-9 | CASSLRSGVEQFF | TGTGCCAGCAGCTTACGGTCGGGTGTTGAGCAGTTCTTC
- | TRBJ1-2 | - | TRBV29-1 | CSVDARGGYTF | TGCAGCGTTGATGCCAGGGGAGGCTACACCTTC
- | TRBJ2-5 | - | TRBV6-1 | CASSEVGARETQYF | TGTGCCAGCAGTGAAGTCGGAGCAAGAGAGACCCAGTACTTC
- | TRBJ2-2 | - | TRBV7-3 | CASSPTDSYANTGELFF | TGTGCCAGCAGCCCAACCGACAGTTACGCGAACACCGGGGAGCTGTTTTTT
once | TRBJ1-1 | - | TRBV5-1 | CASSYALIGAEAFF | TGCGCCAGCAGCTACGCTTTGATAGGGGCAGAAGCTTTCTTT
once | TRBJ2-1 | - | TRBV3-1/TRBV3-2 | CASSPPGLAEQFF | TGTGCCAGCAGCCCTCCGGGGCTAGCGGAGCAGTTCTTC
- | TRBJ1-2 | - | TRBV4-2 | CASSQDLPTAGNLVIGYTF | TGTGCCAGCAGCCAAGATCTGCCGACCGCAGGGAATCTGGTTATCGGCTACACCTTC
once | TRBJ1-2 | - | TRBV6-1 | CASSESRTGRGYTF | TGTGCCAGCAGTGAATCCAGGACCGGGAGGGGCTACACCTTC
few | TRBJ1-5 | - | TRBV28 | CVVVQGPLDRNQPQHF | TGTGTAGTCGTACAGGGTCCTCTTGACCGCAATCAGCCCCAGCATTTT
- | TRBJ2-3 | - | TRBV7-2 | CASSRRQLTDTQYF | TGTGCCAGCAGCCGTCGACAGTTAACAGATACGCAGTATTTT
- | TRBJ1-2 | TRBD1 | TRBV7-2 | CASSQGQGSLPYGYTF | TGTGCCAGCAGCCAGGGACAGGGGTCATTACCCTATGGCTACACCTTC
- | TRBJ1-5 | - | TRBV6-1 | CASSERGSDNQPQHF | TGTGCCAGCAGTGAGCGGGGGTCGGACAATCAGCCCCAGCATTTT
- | TRBJ2-7 | TRBD1 | TRBV19 | CASSPGTVMGEQYF | TGTGCCAGTAGTCCGGGGACAGTAATGGGCGAGCAGTACTTC
- | TRBJ2-1 | TRBD1 | TRBV5-8 | CASSYRDRGQSGQFF | TGTGCCAGCAGCTACCGGGACAGGGGGCAGTCTGGGCAGTTCTTC
few | TRBJ2-7 | TRBD1 | TRBV7-9 | CASSLLIGSGGFTEQYF | TGTGCCAGCAGCTTATTAATCGGGTCAGGGGGATTCACCGAGCAGTACTTC
- | TRBJ2-2 | - | TRBV3-1/TRBV3-2 | CASNRGGWGTGELFF | TGTGCCAGCAACCGAGGGGGATGGGGCACCGGGGAGCTGTTTTTT
- | TRBJ1-3 | - | TRBV5-5 | CASSFRGTATSGNTIYF | TGTGCCAGCAGCTTCAGGGGCACGGCAACCTCTGGAAACACCATATATTTT
once | TRBJ1-5 | TRBD1 | TRBV7-2 | CASSLATSGGQPQHF | TGTGCCAGCAGCTTAGCGACGTCAGGGGGTCAGCCCCAGCATTTT
- | TRBJ2-2 | - | TRBV4-3 | CASSRDPLGQNTGELFF | TGCGCCAGCAGCCGAGATCCTCTAGGACAGAACACCGGGGAGCTGTTTTTT
few | TRBJ2-1 | TRBD2 | TRBV28 | CASSPTSGGLNEQFF | TGTGCCAGCAGCCCTACTAGCGGGGGTTTGAATGAGCAGTTCTTC
- | TRBJ2-5 | TRBD1 | TRBV7-7 | CASSLDRGGQETQYF | TGTGCTAGCAGCTTAGACAGGGGCGGACAAGAGACCCAGTACTTC
- | TRBJ2-7 | - | TRBV7-2 | CASSLDRVLNEQYF | TGTGCCAGCAGCTTAGACAGGGTTCTCAACGAGCAGTACTTC
few | TRBJ2-2 | TRBD2 | TRBV6-1 | CATGPAGGLTGELFF | TGTGCCACGGGGCCTGCGGGGGGTTTAACCGGGGAGCTGTTTTTT
few | TRBJ1-6 | - | TRBV6-6 | CASSFGAGSYNSPLHF | TGTGCCAGCAGTTTTGGGGCAGGCTCCTATAATTCACCCCTCCACTTT
- | TRBJ1-1 | - | TRBV19 | CASRPTENTEAFF | TGTGCCAGTAGACCGACAGAGAACACTGAAGCTTTCTTT
- | TRBJ1-1 | TRBD1 | TRBV27 | CASSRQGAAEAFF | TGTGCCAGCAGCCGACAGGGGGCAGCTGAAGCTTTCTTT
- | TRBJ2-7 | TRBD1 | TRBV28 | CASRWSAGGSYEQYF | TGTGCCAGCAGGTGGTCGGCAGGGGGCTCCTACGAGCAGTACTTC
- | TRBJ1-3 | - | TRBV9 | CASWGGFPGNTIYF | TGTGCCAGCTGGGGGGGGTTCCCTGGAAACACCATATATTTT
- | TRBJ2-7 | - | TRBV7-8 | CASHRKRGDGYEQYF | TGTGCCAGCCACCGGAAACGGGGAGACGGGTACGAGCAGTACTTC
- | TRBJ2-7 | TRBD2 | TRBV2 | CASTTISGVSYEQYF | TGTGCCAGTACCACCATTAGCGGGGTCTCCTACGAGCAGTACTTC
- | TRBJ2-3 | TRBD2 | TRBV7-3 | CASSLGGGANTQYF | TGTGCCAGCAGCTTAGGCGGGGGGGCCAATACGCAGTATTTT